The rows below give T cell receptor beta chains drawn from one sample of a study of identical twins. TCRdb independently ran MiXCR on the 5' RACE reads; one entry per CDR3 protein. Of approximately 210,000 distinct CDR3 sequences in the sample, around a tenth are singletons; the top ten hold about 5%. Sequenced material: memory (CD45RO+) T cells sorted from blood. The receptors stem from a young woman in good health. Both conserved end residues are part of each CDR3. A D gene is named only where the DNA matches it firmly. Expanded clones get a size class; other rows say once, few or many, or leave the size out.

abundance: -; v_gene: TRBV12-3/TRBV12-4; d_gene: TRBD2; j_gene: TRBJ2-6; CDR3nt: TGTGCCTCCTGCCCCGGGACTAGCAGCTCTGGGGCCAACGTCCTGACTTTC; CDR3aa: CASCPGTSSSGANVLTF
abundance: many; v_gene: TRBV12-3/TRBV12-4; d_gene: TRBD2; j_gene: TRBJ2-3; CDR3nt: TGTGCCAGCAGTTCGACTAGCGGGGGAACAGATACGCAGTATTTT; CDR3aa: CASSSTSGGTDTQYF
abundance: few; v_gene: TRBV13; d_gene: -; j_gene: TRBJ2-1; CDR3nt: TGTGCCAGCAGCTCGTATCCCGAGCAGTTCTTC; CDR3aa: CASSSYPEQFF
abundance: -; v_gene: TRBV27; d_gene: TRBD2; j_gene: TRBJ2-2; CDR3nt: TGTGCCAGCAGTTTGACTAGCGGGGCGAACACCGGGGAGCCGTTTTTT; CDR3aa: CASSLTSGANTGEPFF
abundance: -; v_gene: TRBV20-1; d_gene: -; j_gene: TRBJ2-7; CDR3nt: TGCAGTGCTAGAGTCGGGACATACGCCTACGAGCAGTACTTC; CDR3aa: CSARVGTYAYEQYF
abundance: many; v_gene: TRBV5-1; d_gene: -; j_gene: TRBJ2-7; CDR3nt: TGCGCCAGCAGCTTAACCCCTGGACAGAACTACGAGCAGTACTTC; CDR3aa: CASSLTPGQNYEQYF
abundance: -; v_gene: TRBV10-2; d_gene: TRBD2; j_gene: TRBJ2-5; CDR3nt: TGCGCCAGCAGGGAAGGGACTAACAAAGAGACCCAGTACTTC; CDR3aa: CASREGTNKETQYF
abundance: many; v_gene: TRBV20-1; d_gene: -; j_gene: TRBJ1-3; CDR3nt: TGCAGTGCCGTCATTGGAAACACCATATATTTT; CDR3aa: CSAVIGNTIYF
abundance: many; v_gene: TRBV4-2; d_gene: TRBD1; j_gene: TRBJ1-4; CDR3nt: TGTGCCAGCAGCCAAGGTGGGACAGGGGACTATGAAAAACTGTTTTTT; CDR3aa: CASSQGGTGDYEKLFF
abundance: few; v_gene: TRBV7-2; d_gene: -; j_gene: TRBJ2-7; CDR3nt: TGTGCCAGCAGCCTTATTATCGGGGGTTACGAGCAGTACTTC; CDR3aa: CASSLIIGGYEQYF
abundance: many; v_gene: TRBV12-3/TRBV12-4; d_gene: TRBD1; j_gene: TRBJ2-3; CDR3nt: TGTGCCAGCAGTTACGGGACAGGAGGCACAGATACGCAGTATTTT; CDR3aa: CASSYGTGGTDTQYF
abundance: -; v_gene: TRBV20-1; d_gene: -; j_gene: TRBJ2-1; CDR3nt: TGCAGTGCAACAGCAGCCCTAAAAGGGGGGGACGAGCAGTTCTTC; CDR3aa: CSATAALKGGDEQFF
abundance: -; v_gene: TRBV20-1; d_gene: TRBD2; j_gene: TRBJ2-5; CDR3nt: TGCAGTGCTTATGAGCCTATATTTGCGGGGGACCAAGAGACCCAGTACTTC; CDR3aa: CSAYEPIFAGDQETQYF
abundance: many; v_gene: TRBV7-2; d_gene: TRBD2; j_gene: TRBJ2-3; CDR3nt: TGTGCCAGCAGCTTGACTAGCGGAAACACAGATACGCAGTATTTT; CDR3aa: CASSLTSGNTDTQYF
abundance: -; v_gene: TRBV7-8; d_gene: -; j_gene: TRBJ1-1; CDR3nt: TGTGCCAGCAGCTTAGATAGGTTTGGTGAAGCTTTCTTT; CDR3aa: CASSLDRFGEAFF
abundance: -; v_gene: TRBV28; d_gene: -; j_gene: TRBJ2-4; CDR3nt: TGTGCCAGCAGAACTCCACGGGTGGCCAAAAACATTCAGTACTTC; CDR3aa: CASRTPRVAKNIQYF
abundance: few; v_gene: TRBV18; d_gene: -; j_gene: TRBJ2-7; CDR3nt: TGTGCCAGCTCCCTCCCAGGGCGAGGAGAGTACGAGCAGTACTTC; CDR3aa: CASSLPGRGEYEQYF
abundance: few; v_gene: TRBV6-4; d_gene: TRBD2; j_gene: TRBJ2-3; CDR3nt: TGTGCCAGCAGTGGACTAGCGGGAGCAGATACGCAGTATTTT; CDR3aa: CASSGLAGADTQYF
abundance: few; v_gene: TRBV24-1; d_gene: TRBD2; j_gene: TRBJ2-5; CDR3nt: TGTGCCACCAGTGAGAGGACTAGCGGGAGGAAGTACCAAGAGACCCAGTACTTC; CDR3aa: CATSERTSGRKYQETQYF
abundance: few; v_gene: TRBV6-6; d_gene: TRBD1; j_gene: TRBJ1-1; CDR3nt: TGTGCCAGCTCCGGACAGGGCGATGAAGCTTTCTTT; CDR3aa: CASSGQGDEAFF
abundance: -; v_gene: TRBV5-4; d_gene: -; j_gene: TRBJ2-5; CDR3nt: TGTGCCAGCGGCTCGGGGCAACTGAGGGGCATACAAGAGACCCAGTACTTC; CDR3aa: CASGSGQLRGIQETQYF
abundance: many; v_gene: TRBV10-3; d_gene: TRBD1; j_gene: TRBJ2-7; CDR3nt: TGTGCCATCAGTGACGTGGGACAGGGGACGTACGAGCAGTACTTC; CDR3aa: CAISDVGQGTYEQYF
abundance: few; v_gene: TRBV20-1; d_gene: TRBD2; j_gene: TRBJ2-1; CDR3nt: TGCAGTGCTTTCTGGGGGGGAAAGTACAATGAGCAGTTCTTC; CDR3aa: CSAFWGGKYNEQFF
abundance: -; v_gene: TRBV7-2; d_gene: -; j_gene: TRBJ2-1; CDR3nt: TGTGCCAGCAGCTTTAAGGCGGGAAGGCCAAATGAGCAGTTCTTC; CDR3aa: CASSFKAGRPNEQFF
abundance: -; v_gene: TRBV20-1; d_gene: TRBD1; j_gene: TRBJ1-1; CDR3nt: TGCAGTGCCCCGGACAGGGGATGGACTGAAGCTTTCTTT; CDR3aa: CSAPDRGWTEAFF
abundance: -; v_gene: TRBV12-3/TRBV12-4; d_gene: -; j_gene: TRBJ2-3; CDR3nt: TGTGCCAGCAGTTTAGGGGGCCTTGGTACGCAGTATTTT; CDR3aa: CASSLGGLGTQYF
abundance: -; v_gene: TRBV6-2/TRBV6-3; d_gene: -; j_gene: TRBJ2-7; CDR3nt: TGTGCCAGCAGTTCACTATACACAACTACAGGGTTCTACGAGCAGTACTTC; CDR3aa: CASSSLYTTTGFYEQYF
abundance: -; v_gene: TRBV7-9; d_gene: -; j_gene: TRBJ2-3; CDR3nt: TGTGCCAGCAGCTTAGGGGTGGGAGCGTCCACAGATACGCAGTATTTT; CDR3aa: CASSLGVGASTDTQYF
abundance: many; v_gene: TRBV7-9; d_gene: -; j_gene: TRBJ1-3; CDR3nt: TGTGCCAGCAGCTTGGGCAGAGACGGCACCATATATTTT; CDR3aa: CASSLGRDGTIYF
abundance: many; v_gene: TRBV5-6; d_gene: -; j_gene: TRBJ1-1; CDR3nt: TGTGCCAGCAGCTTGGAGAGGAGCGACACTGAAGCTTTCTTT; CDR3aa: CASSLERSDTEAFF
abundance: many; v_gene: TRBV3-1; d_gene: -; j_gene: TRBJ1-2; CDR3nt: TGTGCCAGCAGCCCGGGGACCGTGACAGGACCTTTGGGCTACACCTTC; CDR3aa: CASSPGTVTGPLGYTF
abundance: few; v_gene: TRBV6-5; d_gene: -; j_gene: TRBJ2-7; CDR3nt: TGTGCCAGCAGTTTAAACAGGGACTCGGGCGAGCAGTACTTC; CDR3aa: CASSLNRDSGEQYF
abundance: many; v_gene: TRBV11-2; d_gene: -; j_gene: TRBJ2-3; CDR3nt: TGTGCCAGCAGCCCAGCGCGGGGGCGCACAGATACGCAGTATTTT; CDR3aa: CASSPARGRTDTQYF
abundance: few; v_gene: TRBV5-8; d_gene: TRBD1; j_gene: TRBJ2-3; CDR3nt: TGTGCCAGCAGCGGGGGACAGGGGAGCGCAGATACGCAGTATTTT; CDR3aa: CASSGGQGSADTQYF
abundance: few; v_gene: TRBV6-5; d_gene: TRBD2; j_gene: TRBJ2-7; CDR3nt: TGTGCCAGCAGTTATCGCGGGAGGTCCTCCTACGAGCAGTACTTC; CDR3aa: CASSYRGRSSYEQYF
abundance: few; v_gene: TRBV12-3/TRBV12-4; d_gene: -; j_gene: TRBJ2-3; CDR3nt: TGTGCCAGCAGTTTCCTCTCAGATACGCAGTATTTT; CDR3aa: CASSFLSDTQYF
abundance: -; v_gene: TRBV7-2; d_gene: -; j_gene: TRBJ1-3; CDR3nt: TGTGCCAGCAGCTTATTGGGGGGTAGGGGAAACACCATATATTTT; CDR3aa: CASSLLGGRGNTIYF